The next 29 T cell receptor beta chains were all read from a single sample in a study of regulatory T cells in long-lasting Graves disease. The time point denotes: newly diagnosed GD, antithyroid drugs for less than 3 months. RNA isolated from PBMCs was used to make the TCR library. The TCR beta library used iRepertoire HTBI primers with Arm-PCR amplification of CDR3. MiXCR was run by TCRdb on the multiplex PCR reads, yielding one entry per CDR3 protein. This table has more than 400,000 distinct CDR3 sequences, over 15% appearing once. These data were likewise used in another study, on T cells in Graves' hyperthyroidism and ophthalmopathy.

The source material was peripheral blood mononuclear cells (PBMCs), sampled at new diagnosis, from a patient treated with antithyroid drugs. The receptors shown here come from a woman aged 30 to 39 with Graves disease.

This clonotype was recorded a few times. The chain uses TRBV7-8 and TRBJ2-1; 9 bases are a match to TRBD1. The CDR3 loop spans 16 amino acids. J was trimmed by 3 bases and V by 3 bases; bases with no gene match: 6. Per the germline V gene, CDR1 is SGHVS and CDR2 is FQNEAQ. The CDR3, as DNA: TGTGCCAGCAGCTTCCCCACAGGGGGCCACTACAATGAGCAGTTCTTC. Its protein product is CASSFPTGGHYNEQFF.

This chain joins TRBV15 and TRBJ2-6; D unresolved. V gave up 1 base and J gave up 2 bases, with 9 bases separating them. Germline V CDR1 and CDR2: LNHNV, YYDKDF (reference sequence). The CDR3 runs 16 residues. The CDR3 DNA reads TGTGCCACCAGCAGAGCAGGTTTGACTGGGGCCAACGTCCTGACTTTC. Its protein product is CATSRAGLTGANVLTF.

V gene TRBV29-1 combines with J gene TRBJ2-2; 8 bases fit TRBD2. Germline trimming cut 4 bases from V and 5 bases from J; bases unmatched to any gene: 15. Germline V gene data show CDR1 as SQVTM and CDR2 as ANQGSEA. The CDR3 has 17 residues. The CDR3 nucleotides read TGCAGCGTTGTCCTCGGGACTAGGAATCGCCCTACCGGGGAGCTGTTTTTT. Translating gives CSVVLGTRNRPTGELFF.

This clonotype was counted ten times or more. J is TRBJ1-5 and V is TRBV7-9; a possible D gene is TRBD1 (6 bases). This CDR3 is built from 13 residues. CDR1 and CDR2 from the germline V gene are SEHNR and FQNEAQ (reference sequence). The germline V and J ends were trimmed by 6 bases and 6 bases, with 12 bases remaining between them. The DNA of the CDR3 is TGTGCCAGCAGTTTTGACAGGATTCAGCCCCAGCATTTT. Translation: CASSFDRIQPQHF.

This clonotype has only a few counts. V gene TRBV30 combines with J gene TRBJ2-5, with D unclear. V shed 0 bases and J shed 1 base, with 6 bases lying between them. In germline, CDR1 is GTSNPN, CDR2 SVGIG (reference sequence). CDR3 length equals 13 residues. CDR3 nucleotides: TGTGCCTGGAGTGTGGACGCCCAAGAGACCCAGTACTTC. This sequence encodes CAWSVDAQETQYF.

The chain employs TRBV6-2 or TRBV6-3 and TRBJ2-7, with 12 bases fitting TRBD1. Germline-derived CDR1 and CDR2 are MNHEY and SVGEGT. J gave up 4 bases and V 2 bases, and 15 bases lay outside the gene matches. The CDR3 is made up of 19 amino acids. The chain's CDR3 is CASSYPPGTGGPSGYEQYF. The CDR3 bases are TGTGCCAGCAGTTACCCACCCGGGACAGGGGGCCCCTCGGGGTACGAGCAGTACTTC.

The rearrangement uses TRBV5-8 and TRBJ2-4, with 8 bases identical to TRBD1. Per germline, CDR1 SGHTS and CDR2 YDEGEE. V trimming: 3 bases; J trimming: 1 base; junction bases outside the gene matches: 3. The CDR3 is 15 residues long. The CDR3 DNA reads TGTGCCAGCAGCTGGGGACAGGTCGCCAAAAACATTCAGTACTTC. This gives the protein CASSWGQVAKNIQYF.

This clonotype was seen repeatedly, ten times or more. This sequence joins TRBV4-1 and TRBJ1-5, with TRBD1 identical over 7 bases. The CDR3 is made up of 16 amino acids. Germline CDR1 reads MGHRA; CDR2 reads YSYEKL. Unmatched junction bases numbered 7, after V lost 2 bases and J lost 3 bases. CDR3 sequence reads: CASSQIPRGFNQPQHF. CDR3 DNA: TGCGCCAGCAGCCAAATCCCCAGGGGGTTCAATCAGCCCCAGCATTTT.

This clonotype was detected a few times. The V gene is TRBV7-9, the J gene TRBJ2-3; D gene unclear. Between the trimmed V and J ends, which lost 2 bases and 2 bases, there was a span of 14 bases. Germline assignment: CDR1 SEHNR and CDR2 FQNEAQ (reference sequence). The CDR3 totals 16 residues. CDR3 residues: CASSLRARQFTDTQYF. The CDR3 DNA reads TGTGCCAGCAGCTTAAGGGCTCGACAATTCACAGATACGCAGTATTTT. The full variable domain, rest sourced from reference TRBV7-9 and TRBJ2-3, is DTGVSQNPRHKITKRGQNVTFRCDPISEHNRLYWYRQTLGQGPEFLTYFQNEAQLEKSRLLSDRFSAERPKGSFSTLEIQRTEQGDSAMYLCASSLRARQFTDTQYFGPGTRLTVL.

The chain couples TRBV5-1 to TRBJ2-3; 11 bases align to TRBD1. The CDR3 sequence is 15 residues long. The V segment lost 4 bases and the J segment 5 bases; nucleotides outside the gene matches: 6. Germline CDR1 is SGHRS and CDR2 is YFSETQ. The DNA for the CDR3 is TGCGCCAGCAGCCAGTCCGGGACAGGGGGAGATACGCAGTATTTT. Its protein product is CASSQSGTGGDTQYF.

This clonotype was seen ten or more times. The chain links TRBV12-3 or TRBV12-4 to TRBJ1-5, with a weak D call TRBD1 (5 bases). The V end was cut by 5 bases, the J end by 4 bases, with 15 bases between. This CDR3 is 15 amino acids long. The CDR3 region has the DNA TGTGCCAGCAGTCAGTCCCGGGACGGGAATCAGCCCCAGCATTTT. Translated: CASSQSRDGNQPQHF.

V gene TRBV6-5 combines with J gene TRBJ2-1; no firm D call. CDR3 size: 13 residues. Germline assignment: CDR1 MNHEY and CDR2 SVGAGI. V was cut by 0 bases and J by 11 bases, with 11 bases left in between. CDR3 in amino acids: CASSYSLPGQQFF. As DNA, the CDR3 is TGTGCCAGCAGTTACTCCCTCCCTGGGCAGCAGTTCTTC.

This sequence joins TRBV7-6 and TRBJ2-7, with 8 bases identical to TRBD1. The V and J ends lost 2 bases and 2 bases, in that order; junction bases with no gene match: 2. CDR1 and CDR2 (germline): SGHVS, FNYEAQ. This CDR3 is built from 14 residues. Here the CDR3 reads CASSLIQGAYEQYF. In DNA, the CDR3 is TGTGCCAGCAGCTTAATACAGGGGGCCTACGAGCAGTACTTC.

The rearrangement joins TRBV2 to TRBJ2-1, with TRBD2 identical over 10 bases. Germline assignment: CDR1 SNHLY and CDR2 FYNNEI. The trim removed 3 bases at V and 3 bases at J, leaving 5 bases unmatched. The CDR3 sequence is 16 residues long. The CDR3 loop is CASSDRAGGFYNEQFF. CDR3 DNA sequence: TGTGCCAGCAGTGACCGAGCGGGAGGGTTCTACAATGAGCAGTTCTTC.

The chain combines TRBV28 with TRBJ1-4; 7 bases map to TRBD1. V lost 6 bases, J lost 5 bases, and 9 bases stayed unmatched. The CDR3 is 15 amino acids. Germline V CDR1 and CDR2: MDHEN, SYDVKM. The CDR3 is CASRNTGTDNEKLFF. The CDR3 bases are TGTGCCAGCAGGAATACCGGGACAGACAATGAAAAACTGTTTTTT.

This clonotype has only a few counts. V is TRBV19 and J is TRBJ1-5; D unclear. CDR1 and CDR2 (germline): LNHDA, SQIVND (reference sequence). The CDR3 is 15 amino acids. V was clipped by 3 bases and J by 10 bases, with 19 bases between them. CDR3 sequence (DNA): TGTGCCAGTAGTATGCCCGGGTTCGGAGGGTATCCCCAGCATTTT. This encodes CASSMPGFGGYPQHF. The complete variable domain, with remaining parts taken from reference TRBV19 and TRBJ1-5, reads DGGITQSPKYLFRKEGQNVTLSCEQNLNHDAMYWYRQDPGQGLRLIYYSQIVNDFQKGDIAEGYSVSREKKESFPLTVTSAQKNPTAFYLCASSMPGFGGYPQHFGDGTRLSIL.

Many counts were recorded for this clonotype. The chain uses TRBV18 and TRBJ2-1; a weak D match, TRBD2 (5 bases). V lost 3 bases and J 7 bases, leaving 10 bases between the germline ends. The CDR3 has 13 residues. The germline V gene encodes CDR1 KGHSH and CDR2 LQKENI. The DNA of the CDR3 is TGTGCCAGCTCACCTCCTAGCCGTAATGAGCAGTTCTTC. Its translation is CASSPPSRNEQFF.

There are many counts of this clonotype. The chain combines TRBV28 with TRBJ1-4; D unclear. Germline V CDR1 and CDR2: MDHEN, SYDVKM. V shed 5 bases and J shed 8 bases, with 21 bases lying between them. CDR3 length: 16 residues. CDR3 DNA: TGTGCCAGCAGTACAACCCTTCCAGGTCGGCCAGAAAAACTGTTTTTT. It specifies CASSTTLPGRPEKLFF. Supplemented by reference TRBV28 and TRBJ1-4, the full variable domain reads DVKVTQSSRYLVKRTGEKVFLECVQDMDHENMFWYRQDPGLGLRLIYFSYDVKMKEKGDIPEGYSVSREKKERFSLILESASTNQTSMYLCASSTTLPGRPEKLFFGSGTQLSVL.

This clonotype was picked up many times. The V and J genes are TRBV30 and TRBJ1-2, with TRBD1 identical over 9 bases. V shed 0 bases and J 6 bases; nucleotides not matched to a gene: 8. CDR3 length: 15 amino acids. Per germline, CDR1 GTSNPN and CDR2 SVGIG (reference sequence). The CDR3 sequence: CAWSVQGARKNGYTF. CDR3 DNA sequence: TGTGCCTGGAGTGTACAGGGGGCCCGAAAGAATGGCTACACCTTC.

This clonotype showed up many times. The V call is TRBV20-1, the J call TRBJ1-1, with 9 bases that match TRBD1. The CDR3 covers 14 residues. The germline V gene has CDR1 DFQATT and CDR2 SNEGSKA (reference sequence). The J segment lost 4 bases and the V segment lost 2 bases, leaving 5 bases of the junction unmatched. The CDR3 spells CSARWDRATTEAFF. The CDR3 DNA is TGCAGTGCTAGATGGGACAGGGCCACCACTGAAGCTTTCTTT.

This clonotype was observed at least ten times. The chain joins TRBV20-1 to TRBJ2-5; no clear D gene. Germline assignment: CDR1 DFQATT and CDR2 SNEGSKA (reference sequence). This CDR3 has 10 residues. The V end was cut by 3 bases, the J end by 4 bases, with 3 bases between. CDR3 region: CSASLETQYF. CDR3 coding DNA: TGCAGTGCTAGTTTAGAGACCCAGTACTTC.

There are many counts of this clonotype. The rearrangement joins TRBV11-3 to TRBJ2-1; 7 bases fit TRBD2. Germline V CDR1 and CDR2: SGHNT, YENEEA. CDR3 length: 15 amino acids. Trimming cost V 0 bases and J 6 bases; bases outside gene matches: 5. CDR3 amino acids: CASSLEVAGVNEQFF. DNA of the CDR3: TGTGCCAGCAGCTTAGAGGTGGCGGGAGTCAATGAGCAGTTCTTC.

Many counts were recorded for this clonotype. This rearrangement joins TRBV28 to TRBJ1-2, with D possibly being TRBD1 (6 bases). This CDR3 comprises 13 residues. Germline values: CDR1 MDHEN, CDR2 SYDVKM. V was pared by 6 bases and J by 0 bases, with 8 bases between. Written as DNA, the CDR3 is TGTGCCAGCAGAAGGACAGCTAACTATGGCTACACCTTC. It is translated as CASRRTANYGYTF.

This clonotype was recorded many times. V and J are TRBV20-1 and TRBJ2-3, with 13 bases matching TRBD2. Trimming took 5 bases from V and 0 from J; bases not matched to a gene: 8. This CDR3 has 17 amino acids. Germline V CDR1 and CDR2: DFQATT, SNEGSKA (reference sequence). In nucleotides, the CDR3 is TGCAGTGCTTATGGACTAGCGGGAGTTGGAAGCACAGATACGCAGTATTTT. Its translation is CSAYGLAGVGSTDTQYF.

This chain uses TRBV19 with TRBJ1-1; 8 positions agree with TRBD1. Per germline, CDR1 LNHDA and CDR2 SQIVND (reference sequence). Germline trimming cut 6 bases from V and 3 bases from J; bases unmatched to any gene: 3. The CDR3 sequence is 13 residues long. The CDR3 DNA is TGTGCCAGTAGGATGACAGGGGACACTGAAGCTTTCTTT. It encodes CASRMTGDTEAFF.

This clonotype was observed at least ten times. The V gene is TRBV7-9, the J gene TRBJ2-7; a weak D match, TRBD2 (6 bases). Per germline, CDR1 SEHNR and CDR2 FQNEAQ (reference sequence). Trimming pared 3 bases from V and 0 bases from J, leaving 12 bases between. CDR3 length equals 15 residues. The chain's CDR3 is CASSLTAGLSYEQYF. In DNA, the CDR3 is TGTGCCAGCAGCTTGACAGCGGGCCTCTCCTACGAGCAGTACTTC.

This clonotype was counted a few times. This chain joins TRBV6-4 and TRBJ1-6; 7 bases are shared with TRBD1. Germline V gives CDR1 MRHNA, CDR2 SNTAGT. The CDR3 runs to 13 residues. Trimming took 10 bases from V and 7 from J; bases not matched to a gene: 7. The CDR3 here is CATRDSRNSPLHF. The CDR3 nucleotides read TGTGCCACCCGGGACAGCCGCAATTCACCCCTCCACTTT.

The table lists this clonotype with a few counts. The chain has TRBV11-2 and TRBJ2-2; 8 bases align to TRBD2. CDR1 is SGHAT and CDR2 is FQNNGV in the germline V gene. There are 16 residues in the CDR3. The trim removed 4 bases at V and 2 bases at J, leaving 6 bases unmatched. This chain's CDR3 is CASSSLRGANTGELFF. DNA of the CDR3: TGTGCCAGCAGCTCCCTGCGGGGGGCCAACACCGGGGAGCTGTTTTTT.

This clonotype was recorded many times. The chain carries TRBV7-8 and TRBJ2-2; D is perhaps TRBD2 (6 bases). CDR1 SGHVS and CDR2 FQNEAQ come from the germline V gene. The V gene lost 0 bases and the J gene lost 8 bases, with 16 bases spanning the gap. The CDR3 covers 16 residues. CDR3 region: CASSLAVAAETGELFF. The CDR3 DNA is TGTGCCAGCAGCTTAGCAGTAGCGGCCGAGACGGGGGAGCTGTTTTTT.